This T cell receptor (beta chain) was recorded in a study of shared clonotypes between healthy human individuals (dated by TCRdb to the early 2020s). Describing the broader study: The cohort included a few men and a couple of women between 18 and 49 years of age. Blood TCR repertoires of five healthy adults were deeply sequenced to estimate repertoire size and the extent of clonotype sharing between individuals. Libraries were prepared and TCR repertoires were sequenced by different laboratories using diverse techniques, in order to increase sequencing depth and limit assay-specific biases. For each donor, CD4 naive and CD4 memory were each given three plates, CD8 naive was given two plates, and CD8 memory was given one plate. Between about 0.94 and 8.9 billion PBMCs per donor were obtained by leukapheresis.

The donors were healthy, HIV-negative adults who had no recently reported acute infections or vaccinations. All donors were Caucasian adults living in Nashville, Tennessee, USA. CD4+ T cells were enriched by magnetic negative selection, after which naive cells were positively selected on CD45RA and the negative fraction was taken as the memory subset. Blood was obtained by leukapheresis, after which PBMCs were separated by Ficoll-Histopaque density gradient centrifugation and cryopreserved in liquid nitrogen vapor phase. Analytical flow cytometry was used to check the purity and quantity of each magnetically sorted T cell population. From each sorted fraction, genomic DNA was isolated and quantified by UV absorbance on a Nanodrop 2000c. This clone was counted a single time. The antigen this receptor binds is unknown. Base qualities are not provided; no much larger clone lies one nucleotide away. Measured from the cysteine to the phenylalanine, the CDR3 is 18 residues long. The read is trimmed to its CDR3 DNA, 54 bases read in frame from base 1. CDR1 is given as SGHRS and CDR2 as YFSETQ, both from the germline V gene. At the junction V is shortened by 3 bases and J by 2 bases, with 21 bases in between.

TCR CDR3 regions were amplified from genomic DNA by multiplex PCR using the deep immunoSEQ assay. Extracted genomic DNA from each cell subset was spread evenly across all wells of several immunoSEQ 96-well plates, with each plate serving as a replicate. Each replicate PCR for sorted subsets received around 0.2 ug genomic DNA, equal to some 32,000 T cell genomes. Purified libraries were measured with a Qubit 3.0 fluorometer, size-checked on a Bioanalyzer 2100, and measured again with the KAPA Library Quantification kit. Each immunoSEQ 96-well plate was sequenced on its own single-read 150-cycle Illumina NextSeq 550 flow cell. The published analysis was carried out like this. Because the immunoSEQ output included only junctional sequences and no quality scores, the filtering could not be the same as the filtering used for full-length reads. Sequences were annotated with PyIR, a Python wrapper for IgBLAST v1.9, and V/J genes and CDR3 were assigned using IMGT germline references. Any read was removed if the V/J assignment was weak (E-value above 1e-6), the CDR3 was missing, or the read contained stop codons, out-of-frame junctions, or ambiguous translated residues. V3J clonotypes were defined by identical inferred V gene, J gene, and CDR3 amino acid sequence. The percentage overlap between two repertoires was calculated by dividing the number of shared unique clonotypes by the size of the smaller repertoire. RTK rarefaction, the Chao1 estimator, and Recon v2.1 estimates of unobserved clonotypes were used to assess repertoire richness. Generation probabilities were computed with OLGA for all TCRbeta clonotypes obtained by the gDNA method from several donors. Not all clones reach the TCRdb copy of this immuneACCESS table, which keeps in-frame sequences only. Checked studies attribute under half of the gap to unresolved V genes and leave the rest unexplained. Clone size and V and J calls were adopted from that table, with D and trimming inferred from the DNA. The sample contains some 680,000 clones, around three quarters of them found a single time. Around 1.8% of the sample belongs to the ten largest clones.

What the research found in general, with its limitations: Pairwise subsampling led to the expectation that sequencing depth would affect the degree of clonotype sharing among donors. Rarefaction of sorted-subset datasets indicated incomplete sequencing despite the large sequencing depth. The small number of donors limited the genetic and exposure-history diversity represented. Naive subsets generally had larger estimated clonotype richness than memory subsets. Sampling was restricted to blood, and TCR repertoires in tissues likely differ from the TCR repertoires found in blood. When a few donors were compared, the shared fraction of clonotypes was about 5.5% for naive CD4, around 3.6% for naive CD8, roughly 2.3% for memory CD4, and roughly 0.4% for memory CD8. Clonotypes shared by all four sorted-subset donors showed higher generation probabilities than non-shared clonotypes.

This receptor was identified in a woman in her thirties in good health. The rearrangement joined TRBV5-1 to TRBJ2-1; perhaps TRBD2 is the D gene, with 6 bases matching. Sequencing was performed on memory CD4+ T cells sorted from blood. The sample's cell subset or site, from its label and the paper: CD45RA-negative fraction. The DNA sequence is TGCGCCAGCAGCTCCAACCCAACCGCTAGCGATGCCTACAATGAGCAGTTCTTC. It translates as CASSSNPTASDAYNEQFF.